These 30 T cell receptor beta chains were sequenced from one sample in a study of control samples from healthy donors and cancer patients. Method: immunoSEQ multiplex PCR; TCRdb's copy keeps in-frame clones and lacks some. Found here are 150,000 to 170,000 clones, approximately 96% of them singletons; the top ten hold about 5.6%. The source material was blood. The receptors stem from a man in his forties in good health.

The rearrangement joins TRBV5-6 to TRBJ1-1; a possible D gene is TRBD1 (6 bases). The germline V and J ends were trimmed by 6 bases and 1 base, with 10 bases remaining between them. Per the germline V gene, CDR1 is SGHDT and CDR2 is YYEEEE. The CDR3 covers 13 residues. The CDR3 DNA sequence: TGTGCCAGCACCCCCAGGGGGAACACTGAAGCTTTCTTT. Protein sequence: CASTPRGNTEAFF. The entire variable domain, with the rest obtained from reference TRBV5-6 and TRBJ1-1, is as follows: DAGVTQSPTHLIKTRGQQVTLRCSPKSGHDTVSWYQQALGQGPQFIFQYYEEEERQRGNFPDRFSGHQFPNYSSELNVNALLLGDSALYLCASTPRGNTEAFFGQGTRLTVV.

The chain couples TRBV28 to TRBJ2-6, with D tentatively TRBD1 (6 bases). Trimming took 8 bases from V and 0 from J, leaving 14 bases between them. CDR1 is MDHEN, CDR2 SYDVKM, per germline. The CDR3 consists of 16 residues. The CDR3 nucleotides are TGTGCCAGCGGGGGCCACGCGGGCTCTGGGGCCAACGTCCTGACTTTC. Its protein product is CASGGHAGSGANVLTF.

This clone was counted a single time. The chain joins TRBV30 to TRBJ1-6, with 7 bases fitting TRBD1. Trimming removed 3 bases from V and 7 bases from J; junction bases left unmatched: 12. CDR1 is GTSNPN and CDR2 is SVGIG in the germline V gene (reference sequence). There are 16 residues in the CDR3. DNA of the CDR3: TGTGCCTGGAGCGCCGCTTTGACAGGGAGGAATTCACCCCTCCACTTT. It is translated as CAWSAALTGRNSPLHF.

The rearrangement uses TRBV3-1 (or the pseudogene TRBV3-2) and TRBJ1-2, with D unclear. Germline V gives CDR1 LGHDT, CDR2 YNNKEL (reference sequence). This CDR3 region has 15 residues. Trimming stripped 4 bases from V and 2 bases from J, with 14 bases between. As DNA, the CDR3 is TGTGCCAGCAGCCCCCTGTTGGGATGGAACTATGGCTACACCTTC. It specifies CASSPLLGWNYGYTF.

V usage is TRBV6-6 and J usage is TRBJ2-7; 9 nucleotides align to TRBD1. The CDR3 is made up of 16 amino acids. The V segment lost 2 bases and the J segment 4 bases; nucleotides outside the gene matches: 9. From germline, CDR1 is MNHNY and CDR2 SVGAGI (reference sequence). CDR3 nucleotides: TGTGCCAGCAGTTACCGTGTACACAGGGGGCTTTACGAGCAGTACTTC. It translates to CASSYRVHRGLYEQYF.

The V and J genes are TRBV7-9 and TRBJ1-4; D is perhaps TRBD1 (5 bases). V dropped 2 bases and J dropped 3 bases, with 7 bases sitting between them. The length of the CDR3 is 14 residues. Germline loops: CDR1 SEHNR, CDR2 FQNEAQ (reference sequence). CDR3 loop: CASSLQQANEKLFF. CDR3 in DNA: TGTGCCAGCAGCTTACAACAGGCTAATGAAAAACTGTTTTTT.

The CDR3 loop reads CASSSYRDTEAFF. CDR3 nucleotide sequence: TGTGCCAGCAGCTCATACAGGGACACTGAAGCTTTCTTT. This chain links TRBV13 with TRBJ1-1; tentatively, D is TRBD1 (6 bases). Germline CDR1 and CDR2: PRHDT and FYEKMQ (reference sequence). The V end lost 4 bases, the J end lost 3 bases, and 9 bases lay between the germline ends. CDR3 length: 13 residues.

The chain is built from TRBV5-1 and TRBJ1-2; 7 bases fit TRBD1. This CDR3 is built from 14 residues. V dropped 4 bases and J dropped 8; count of bases not matched to a gene: 11. Germline assignment: CDR1 SGHRS and CDR2 YFSETQ. The CDR3 spells CASSPTDRAGGYTF. CDR3 in DNA: TGCGCCAGCAGCCCGACCGACAGGGCGGGCGGCTACACCTTC.

The chain employs TRBV7-2 and TRBJ2-1; TRBD1 agrees at 7 bases. Germline V CDR1 and CDR2: SGHTA, FQGNSA. V gave up 5 bases and J gave up 6 bases; unmatched junction bases: 10. The CDR3 contains 15 residues. DNA for the CDR3: TGTGCCAGCAGCGCTACAGGGGTTAGGGTCAATGAGCAGTTCTTC. Translated: CASSATGVRVNEQFF.

This chain uses TRBV15 with TRBJ2-4; possibly TRBD1 for D (6 bases). The V and J ends lost 7 bases and 2 bases respectively, with 18 bases between them. CDR3 length equals 16 residues. Germline V gene sequence: CDR1 LNHNV, CDR2 YYDKDF (reference sequence). DNA for the CDR3: TGTGCCACCACTCTTGGGGGCCCCAGACCCAAAAACATTCAGTACTTC. Its translation: CATTLGGPRPKNIQYF.

The gene calls are TRBV29-1 and TRBJ1-2, with D hard to call. This CDR3 spans 9 amino acids. Looked up from germline, CDR1 is SQVTM and CDR2 is ANQGSEA. Trimming shortened V by 7 bases and J by 8 bases, and 8 bases separated the two germline ends. In nucleotides, the CDR3 is TGCAGCGAGGCAGTCGGCTACACCTTC. It specifies CSEAVGYTF.

This rearrangement joins TRBV2 to TRBJ1-5; D is possibly TRBD1 (5 bases). V was cut by 11 bases and J by 0 bases, with 14 bases left in between. The CDR3 covers 14 residues. Germline-derived CDR1 and CDR2 are SNHLY and FYNNEI. The CDR3 DNA follows: TGTGCCTCCCGGGACCTTGATAGCAATCAGCCCCAGCATTTT. Translation: CASRDLDSNQPQHF.

V gene TRBV7-2 combines with J gene TRBJ1-1, with D uncertain. Germline V gene sequence: CDR1 SGHTA, CDR2 FQGNSA. V lost 2 bases and J lost 1, with 8 bases in between. The CDR3 covers 14 residues. The CDR3, as DNA: TGTGCCAGCAGCTTACTCCGAACGAACACTGAAGCTTTCTTT. Its translation is CASSLLRTNTEAFF.

The chain joins TRBV5-6 to TRBJ2-7; 8 bases are a match to TRBD1. From germline, CDR1 is SGHDT and CDR2 YYEEEE. The V and J ends lost 2 bases and 3 bases, in that order; junction bases with no gene match: 10. This CDR3 is 16 amino acids long. The DNA for the CDR3 is TGTGCCAGCAGCTTAAGGACAGGGAGGTATATCTACGAGCAGTACTTC. Encoded protein: CASSLRTGRYIYEQYF.

This sequence joins TRBV7-9 and TRBJ1-1, with TRBD1 as a possible D gene (6 bases). CDR1 and CDR2 (germline): SEHNR, FQNEAQ (reference sequence). The CDR3 sequence is 16 residues long. Between the trimmed V and J ends, which lost 5 bases and 0 bases, there was a span of 16 bases. The CDR3: CASSQQGGVMNTEAFF. In nucleotides, the CDR3 is TGTGCCAGCAGCCAACAGGGCGGGGTAATGAACACTGAAGCTTTCTTT.

The chain has TRBV11-2 and TRBJ1-1; D gene ambiguous. Deletions cut 4 bases from V and 4 bases from J, with 13 bases between. This CDR3 has 14 amino acids. In germline, CDR1 is SGHAT, CDR2 FQNNGV. The CDR3 DNA reads TGTGCCAGCAGCTCCGAAGGGTCTGGCACTGAAGCTTTCTTT. Translated: CASSSEGSGTEAFF. Together with reference TRBV11-2 and TRBJ1-1, the CDR3 gives the full variable domain: EAGVAQSPRYKIIEKRQSVAFWCNPISGHATLYWYQQILGQGPKLLIQFQNNGVVDDSQLPKDRFSAERLKGVDSTLKIQPAKLEDSAVYLCASSSEGSGTEAFFGQGTRLTVV.

V is TRBV19 and J is TRBJ1-5; the D gene is possibly TRBD1 (5 bases). Germline V lookup: CDR1 LNHDA, CDR2 SQIVND (reference sequence). Between the trimmed V and J ends, which lost 3 bases and 7 bases, there was a span of 16 bases. This CDR3 is 15 amino acids long. The CDR3: CASSMYGAGRQPQHF. The CDR3 coding sequence is TGTGCCAGTAGTATGTATGGGGCAGGACGACAGCCCCAGCATTTT.

The chain links TRBV2 to TRBJ2-7, with TRBD1 matching over 8 bases. The CDR3 is 14 amino acids. Losses at the gene ends were 6 bases for V and 1 base for J; bases not matched to a gene: 5. Per germline, CDR1 SNHLY and CDR2 FYNNEI. The CDR3: CASRPGQASYEQYF. CDR3 in DNA: TGTGCCAGCAGACCGGGACAGGCTTCCTACGAGCAGTACTTC.

This clone was seen just once. The V call is TRBV9, the J call TRBJ2-6; no clear D gene. The length of the CDR3 is 13 residues. Trimming pared 5 bases from V and 0 bases from J, leaving 3 bases between. Germline-derived CDR1 and CDR2 are SGDLS and YYNGEE. The CDR3 loop is CASRRSGANVLTF. CDR3 coding DNA: TGTGCCAGCAGACGCTCTGGGGCCAACGTCCTGACTTTC.

The gene calls are TRBV28 and TRBJ2-7; 7 bases line up with TRBD1. The germline CDR1 and CDR2 sequences are MDHEN and SYDVKM. CDR3 length: 16 residues. Trimming at V came to 4 bases and at J to 3 bases, leaving 12 bases not matched to a gene. CDR3 residues: CASSSAGTATFYEQYF. The CDR3 DNA reads TGTGCCAGCAGTTCCGCCGGGACAGCGACATTCTACGAGCAGTACTTC.

In its sample, this clone was seen once. This CDR3 reads CASSSSRSRTYEQYF. CDR3 nucleotides: TGTGCCAGCAGTTCTAGTAGGAGCAGAACCTACGAGCAGTACTTC. The chain employs TRBV28 and TRBJ2-7; D unclear. Trimming removed 4 bases from V and 2 bases from J, with 15 bases in between. Germline values: CDR1 MDHEN, CDR2 SYDVKM. The length of the CDR3 is 15 residues.

The rearrangement uses TRBV28 and TRBJ2-5; 9 nucleotides line up with TRBD1. This CDR3 region has 15 residues. Germline CDR1 is MDHEN and CDR2 is SYDVKM. The V and J ends lost 4 bases and 1 base, in that order; junction bases with no gene match: 4. CDR3 bases: TGTGCCAGCAGTTGGACAGGGGAAGGCCAAGAGACCCAGTACTTC. As protein: CASSWTGEGQETQYF. Looking up the rest from reference TRBV28 and TRBJ2-5 gives the full variable domain: DVKVTQSSRYLVKRTGEKVFLECVQDMDHENMFWYRQDPGLGLRLIYFSYDVKMKEKGDIPEGYSVSREKKERFSLILESASTNQTSMYLCASSWTGEGQETQYFGPGTRLLVL.

The rearrangement joins TRBV6-6 to TRBJ2-3, with 10 bases that match TRBD2. After removal of 5 bases from V and 0 bases from J, the junction contained 11 bases not matched to a gene. The V gene's germline CDR1 is MNHNY and CDR2 SVGAGI (reference sequence). CDR3 length: 18 residues. CDR3 in DNA: TGTGCCAGCAGTCCCCCTAGCGGGGGTTCCCATAGCACAGATACGCAGTATTTT. It is translated as CASSPPSGGSHSTDTQYF.

This chain joins TRBV5-1 and TRBJ2-7; a possible D gene is TRBD1 (6 bases). CDR1 and CDR2 (germline): SGHRS, YFSETQ. V gave up 2 bases and J gave up 2 bases, with 11 bases separating them. This CDR3 has 14 amino acids. The DNA of the CDR3 is TGCGCCAGCAGCTTTTCAGGGGTTACCTACGAGCAGTACTTC. Protein: CASSFSGVTYEQYF. Supplemented by reference TRBV5-1 and TRBJ2-7, the full variable domain reads KAGVTQTPRYLIKTRGQQVTLSCSPISGHRSVSWYQQTPGQGLQFLFEYFSETQRNKGNFPGRFSGRQFSNSRSEMNVSTLELGDSALYLCASSFSGVTYEQYFGPGTRLTVT.

The J gene is TRBJ1-4, the V gene TRBV6-2 or TRBV6-3, with D uncertain. The germline gives CDR1 MNHEY, CDR2 SVGEGT. Trimming removed 6 bases at V and 0 bases at J, with 8 bases between. This CDR3 is 14 amino acids long. Here the CDR3 DNA reads TGTGCCAGCAGCACACAGTCAACTAATGAAAAACTGTTTTTT. Translated: CASSTQSTNEKLFF.

The chain has TRBV6-5 and TRBJ2-2, with 9 bases matching TRBD1. J gave up 6 bases and V 7 bases, and 6 bases lay outside the gene matches. This CDR3 has 14 residues. The germline gives CDR1 MNHEY, CDR2 SVGAGI. The CDR3 DNA reads as TGTGCCAGCAAGGCGGGACAGGGCCCCGGGGAGCTGTTTTTT. Protein product: CASKAGQGPGELFF.

The chain uses TRBV3-1 (or the pseudogene TRBV3-2) and TRBJ1-1; D remains unclear. Germline values: CDR1 LGHDT, CDR2 YNNKEL (reference sequence). The V and J ends lost 6 bases and 4 bases respectively, with 12 bases between them. This CDR3 has 13 amino acids. CDR3 loop: CASRRTGGTEAFF. CDR3 coding DNA: TGTGCCAGCAGACGGACGGGAGGCACTGAAGCTTTCTTT.

This clone was recorded once. This chain joins TRBV7-2 and TRBJ1-5; 7 positions agree with TRBD1. With V trimmed by 2 bases and J by 2 bases, 3 bases remained unmatched. The CDR3 length is 15 residues. The germline V gene encodes CDR1 SGHTA and CDR2 FQGNSA. CDR3 nucleotide sequence: TGTGCCAGCAGCTTAAAAGGGGGCGGCAATCAGCCCCAGCATTTT. It yields the protein CASSLKGGGNQPQHF.

The chain carries TRBV24-1 and TRBJ1-5; D not resolved. V was pared by 4 bases and J by 3 bases, with 9 bases between. Germline CDR1 reads KGHDR; CDR2 reads SFDVKD. The length of the CDR3 is 14 residues. The CDR3 loop reads CATSEHQVNQPQHF. CDR3 nucleotides: TGTGCCACCAGTGAACACCAGGTCAATCAGCCCCAGCATTTT.

The rearrangement uses TRBV19 and TRBJ1-5; no firm D call. Germline CDR1 reads LNHDA; CDR2 reads SQIVND (reference sequence). Trimming cost V 6 bases and J 6 bases, with 9 bases left between them. There are 12 residues in the CDR3. The CDR3, as DNA: TGTGCCAGTAGGGAGGGTGTTCAGCCCCAGCATTTT. Amino acid sequence: CASREGVQPQHF.